A single sample is the source of the 22 T cell receptor beta chains below, sequenced in a study of neurological immune-mediated disorders. TCRdb re-analysed the 5' RACE reads in MiXCR, keeping a single row per CDR3 protein. Among 25,000 or so distinct CDR3 sequences listed, around 10% were seen once. Sequencing used PBMCs. The receptors derive from a man aged 60 to 69 in good health.

This clonotype appeared many times. This chain connects TRBV20-1 to TRBJ1-2; possible D gene TRBD1, 5 bases. Germline loops: CDR1 DFQATT, CDR2 SNEGSKA (reference sequence). This CDR3 is 13 amino acids long. V lost 6 bases and J 7 bases, leaving 18 bases between the germline ends. CDR3 bases: TGCAGTGCGTTGGGAGGGGACCTAATTGGCTACACCTTC. This encodes CSALGGDLIGYTF.

In its sample, this clonotype was seen many times. The rearrangement links TRBV5-1 to TRBJ1-1; no reliable D call. The CDR3 runs 13 residues. CDR1 and CDR2 from the germline V gene are SGHRS and YFSETQ. Trimming took 3 bases from V and 5 from J, leaving 11 bases between them. The CDR3 sequence is CASSSVRGTEAFF. CDR3 nucleotide sequence: TGCGCCAGCAGCTCTGTCAGAGGGACTGAAGCTTTCTTT.

This clonotype was picked up many times. This sequence joins TRBV20-1 and TRBJ2-3, with D possibly called TRBD1 or TRBD2 (6 bases each). Trimming stripped 7 bases from V and 3 bases from J, with 17 bases between. The germline V gene has CDR1 DFQATT and CDR2 SNEGSKA (reference sequence). This CDR3 spans 14 amino acids. The CDR3, as DNA: TGCAGTGTTTTAAGGCAGGGGAGGACAGATACGCAGTATTTT. Translated, it gives CSVLRQGRTDTQYF.

This clonotype has a count of ten or more. The rearrangement links TRBV29-1 to TRBJ2-7; the D is unclear. The CDR3 spans 13 residues. Per the germline V gene, CDR1 is SQVTM and CDR2 is ANQGSEA. Trimming took 6 bases from V and 2 from J, leaving 14 bases between them. In nucleotides, the CDR3 is TGCAGCGTCGATCTGGACGAGACCTACGAGCAGTACTTC. Amino acids: CSVDLDETYEQYF.

In this sample, this clonotype turned up many times. The chain uses TRBV20-1 and TRBJ2-3; 9 positions agree with TRBD1. With 6 bases clipped from V and 4 bases from J, the junction kept 8 bases outside the gene matches. In germline, CDR1 is DFQATT, CDR2 SNEGSKA (reference sequence). The CDR3 extends over 14 amino acids. CDR3 amino acids: CSAEYRGRADTQYF. The CDR3 DNA sequence: TGCAGTGCGGAATACAGGGGGCGCGCAGATACGCAGTATTTT.

The sample holds many counts of this clonotype. This sequence joins TRBV15 and TRBJ1-2; D might be TRBD1 (6 bases). There are 15 residues in the CDR3. V lost 0 bases and J lost 2, with 10 bases in between. Germline V gene sequence: CDR1 LNHNV, CDR2 YYDKDF (reference sequence). This CDR3 reads CATSRDRGLNYGYTF. The CDR3 nucleotides read TGTGCCACCAGCAGAGACAGGGGATTGAACTATGGCTACACCTTC.

Many counts were recorded for this clonotype. The V call is TRBV5-1, the J call TRBJ2-7, with D perhaps matching TRBD1 (6 bases). Germline CDR1 is SGHRS and CDR2 is YFSETQ. The CDR3 length is 12 residues. The DNA of the CDR3 is TGCGCGACCAGGGACACCGGCTACGAGCAGTACTTC. Translated, it gives CATRDTGYEQYF.

This clonotype was seen ten or more times. This chain connects TRBV27 to TRBJ2-7; TRBD2 is a possible D gene (6 bases). The germline V and J ends were trimmed by 6 bases and 0 bases, with 18 bases remaining between them. From germline, CDR1 is MNHEY and CDR2 SMNVEV (reference sequence). The CDR3 runs to 16 residues. The CDR3 DNA follows: TGTGCCAGCAGGGAGTCAGGTGCGGGGCTCTCCTACGAGCAGTACTTC. Encoded protein: CASRESGAGLSYEQYF.

This clonotype was counted ten times or more. This rearrangement joins TRBV6-5 to TRBJ2-1, with 14 bases matching TRBD2. The CDR3 loop spans 15 amino acids. Trimming at V came to 4 bases and at J to 7 bases, leaving 3 bases not matched to a gene. Germline V gene sequence: CDR1 MNHEY, CDR2 SVGAGI. The CDR3 is CASSSTSGGANEQFF. DNA for the CDR3: TGTGCCAGCAGTTCGACTAGCGGGGGGGCAAATGAGCAGTTCTTC.

This clonotype was observed many times. V gene TRBV7-3 combines with J gene TRBJ1-2, with D perhaps matching TRBD1 (5 bases). Trimming stripped 5 bases from V and 7 bases from J, with 11 bases between. The CDR3 is 12 amino acids. The germline V gene has CDR1 SGHTA and CDR2 FQGTGA. The CDR3 DNA reads TGTGCCAGCAGCCGGGATGGGGCTGGCTACACCTTC. This translates into CASSRDGAGYTF.

There are many counts of this clonotype. The chain joins TRBV7-8 to TRBJ2-5; D possibly corresponds to TRBD1 (5 bases). The V end was cut by 0 bases, the J end by 7 bases, with 9 bases between. The CDR3 has 13 amino acids. The germline CDR1 and CDR2 sequences are SGHVS and FQNEAQ. CDR3 protein: CASSLALTGTQYF. In nucleotides, the CDR3 is TGTGCCAGCAGCTTAGCGCTAACAGGGACCCAGTACTTC. Full variable domain (missing parts from reference TRBV7-8 and TRBJ2-5): GAGVSQSPRYKVAKRGQDVALRCDPISGHVSLFWYQQALGQGPEFLTYFQNEAQLDKSGLPSDRFFAERPEGSVSTLKIQRTQQEDSAVYLCASSLALTGTQYFGPGTRLLVL.

This clonotype was counted ten times or more. The CDR3 coding sequence is TGTGCCACCAGCAAGGGACAGACCTACGAGCAGTACTTC. Translating gives CATSKGQTYEQYF. The genes are TRBV15 and TRBJ2-7, with 7 bases identical to TRBD1. Germline assignment: CDR1 LNHNV and CDR2 YYDKDF (reference sequence). The ends lost 4 bases at V and 2 bases at J; junction bases unmatched: 2. CDR3 size: 13 residues.

This clonotype was detected many times. The V call is TRBV15, the J call TRBJ2-6; D gene ambiguous. Per the germline V gene, CDR1 is LNHNV and CDR2 is YYDKDF (reference sequence). The CDR3 loop spans 16 amino acids. V lost 5 bases to trimming and J lost 0 bases, with 11 bases between them. CDR3 loop: CATSLKGLSGANVLTF. The CDR3 bases are TGTGCCACCAGCCTCAAGGGTCTCTCTGGGGCCAACGTCCTGACTTTC. The full variable domain, its missing parts supplied by reference TRBV15 and TRBJ2-6, is DAMVIQNPRYQVTQFGKPVTLSCSQTLNHNVMYWYQQKSSQAPKLLFHYYDKDFNNEADTPDNFQSRRPNTSFCFLDIRSPGLGDTAMYLCATSLKGLSGANVLTFGAGSRLTVL.

There are many counts of this clonotype. The CDR3, as DNA: TGTGCCAGCAGGGGGACAGAAGAGACCCAGTACTTC. Translation: CASRGTEETQYF. The chain has TRBV6-5 and TRBJ2-5; 7 nucleotides match TRBD1. Germline CDR1 and CDR2: MNHEY and SVGAGI. Unmatched junction bases numbered 1, after V lost 6 bases and J lost 3 bases. This CDR3 region has 12 residues.

In its sample, this clonotype was seen many times. V gene TRBV12-3 or TRBV12-4 combines with J gene TRBJ1-1, with D hard to call. V lost 9 bases and J 0 bases, leaving 14 bases between the germline ends. The CDR3 runs to 14 residues. The CDR3 sequence is CASAKGLLNTEAFF. In DNA form, the CDR3 reads TGTGCCAGTGCGAAAGGACTTTTGAACACTGAAGCTTTCTTT.

The sample holds many counts of this clonotype. This chain joins TRBV10-3 and TRBJ1-5; 9 positions agree with TRBD1. Looked up from germline, CDR1 is ENHRY and CDR2 is SYGVKD. The CDR3 loop spans 15 amino acids. The V and J ends lost 0 bases and 6 bases, in that order; junction bases with no gene match: 3. In DNA, the CDR3 is TGTGCCATCAGTGAGTCGACAGGGGGGACTCAGCCCCAGCATTTT. Protein: CAISESTGGTQPQHF.

In this sample, this clonotype turned up many times. The rearrangement joins TRBV20-1 to TRBJ2-2; D is unclear. Germline loops: CDR1 DFQATT, CDR2 SNEGSKA (reference sequence). Trimming cost V 0 bases and J 4 bases, with 12 bases left between them. This CDR3 is built from 15 residues. CDR3: CSARDSQKPTGELFF. The CDR3 DNA reads as TGCAGTGCTAGAGATAGTCAGAAACCCACCGGGGAGCTGTTTTTT.

In its sample, this clonotype was seen many times. The rearrangement links TRBV7-2 to TRBJ2-1, with TRBD2 identical over 10 bases. Germline V gene lookup returns CDR1 SGHTA and CDR2 FQGNSA. The CDR3 runs to 15 residues. The J segment lost 6 bases and the V segment lost 1 base, leaving 3 bases of the junction unmatched. Written as DNA, the CDR3 is TGTGCCAGCAGCTTAGTGCTAGCGGGAGTCAATGAGCAGTTCTTC. This encodes CASSLVLAGVNEQFF.

This clonotype was seen at least ten times. The chain recombines TRBV20-1 with TRBJ2-1; 13 bases match TRBD2. The CDR3 spans 14 residues. The trim removed 5 bases at V and 9 bases at J, leaving 7 bases unmatched. Germline CDR1 reads DFQATT; CDR2 reads SNEGSKA (reference sequence). CDR3 bases: TGCAGTGCTCTACTAGCGGGAGGGCCAGTTGAGCAGTTCTTC. It specifies CSALLAGGPVEQFF.

By proportion, this clonotype is medium-sized. The gene calls are TRBV12-3 or TRBV12-4 and TRBJ2-1; D remains unclear. Trimming shortened V by 4 bases and J by 8 bases, and 9 bases separated the two germline ends. The CDR3 extends over 12 amino acids. In DNA, the CDR3 is TGTGCCAGCAGTTCGAGAGGCTATGAGCAGTTCTTC. It yields the protein CASSSRGYEQFF.

This chain links TRBV5-1 with TRBJ2-7; 7 nucleotides match TRBD2. This CDR3 contains 16 residues. V shed 3 bases and J 6 bases; nucleotides not matched to a gene: 15. Germline assignment: CDR1 SGHRS and CDR2 YFSETQ. The CDR3: CASSSMRPGRGGEQYF. The CDR3 region has the DNA TGCGCCAGCAGCTCCATGCGACCGGGTCGCGGGGGCGAGCAGTACTTC.

In this sample, this clonotype turned up many times. The chain uses TRBV20-1 and TRBJ2-1, with 7 nucleotides matching TRBD2. The CDR3 has 12 residues. Losses at the gene ends were 8 bases for V and 4 bases for J; bases not matched to a gene: 5. Germline V gives CDR1 DFQATT, CDR2 SNEGSKA (reference sequence). CDR3 sequence: CSSLAEYNEQFF. The CDR3 nucleotides read TGCAGTTCCCTAGCGGAATACAATGAGCAGTTCTTC.